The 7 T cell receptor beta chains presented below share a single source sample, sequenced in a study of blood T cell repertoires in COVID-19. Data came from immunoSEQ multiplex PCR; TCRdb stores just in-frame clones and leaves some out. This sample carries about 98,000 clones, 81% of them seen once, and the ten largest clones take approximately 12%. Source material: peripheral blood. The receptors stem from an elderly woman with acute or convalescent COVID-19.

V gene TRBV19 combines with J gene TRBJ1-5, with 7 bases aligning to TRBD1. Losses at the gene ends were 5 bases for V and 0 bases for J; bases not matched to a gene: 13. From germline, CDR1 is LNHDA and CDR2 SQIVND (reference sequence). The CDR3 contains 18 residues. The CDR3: CASSAGQLILYSNQPQHF. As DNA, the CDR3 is TGTGCCAGTAGTGCGGGACAGCTAATTTTGTATAGCAATCAGCCCCAGCATTTT.

As DNA, the CDR3 is TGTGCCAGCAGCTCGTTGACAGGGCCCTTAGCCAAAAACATTCAGTACTTC. It encodes CASSSLTGPLAKNIQYF. The chain recombines TRBV11-2 with TRBJ2-4, with TRBD1 matching over 7 bases. Germline V gives CDR1 SGHAT, CDR2 FQNNGV. This CDR3 is built from 17 residues. The V segment lost 4 bases and the J segment 0 bases; nucleotides outside the gene matches: 9.

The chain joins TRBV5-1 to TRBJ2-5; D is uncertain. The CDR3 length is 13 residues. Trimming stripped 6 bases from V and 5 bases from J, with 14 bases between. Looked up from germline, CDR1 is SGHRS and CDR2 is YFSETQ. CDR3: CASNLDPGETQYF. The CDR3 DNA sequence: TGCGCCAGCAACCTCGACCCGGGTGAGACCCAGTACTTC.

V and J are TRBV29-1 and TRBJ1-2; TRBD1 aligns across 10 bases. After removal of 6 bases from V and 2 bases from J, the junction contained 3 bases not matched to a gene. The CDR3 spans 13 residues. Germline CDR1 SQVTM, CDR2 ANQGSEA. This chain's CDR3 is CSVRTGGNYGYTF. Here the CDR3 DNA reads TGCAGCGTCCGGACAGGGGGAAACTATGGCTACACCTTC.

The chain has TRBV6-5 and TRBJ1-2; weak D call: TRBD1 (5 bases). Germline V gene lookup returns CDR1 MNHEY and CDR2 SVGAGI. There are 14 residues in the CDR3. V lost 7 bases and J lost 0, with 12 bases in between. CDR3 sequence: CASNSGGANYGYTF. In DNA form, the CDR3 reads TGTGCCAGCAATTCGGGGGGAGCTAACTATGGCTACACCTTC.

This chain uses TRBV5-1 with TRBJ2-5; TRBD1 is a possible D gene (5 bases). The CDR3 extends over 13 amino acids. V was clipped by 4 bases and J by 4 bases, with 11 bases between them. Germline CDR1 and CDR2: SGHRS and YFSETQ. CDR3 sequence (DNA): TGCGCCAGCAGCCTGCCTGGGGCAGAGACCCAGTACTTC. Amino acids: CASSLPGAETQYF.

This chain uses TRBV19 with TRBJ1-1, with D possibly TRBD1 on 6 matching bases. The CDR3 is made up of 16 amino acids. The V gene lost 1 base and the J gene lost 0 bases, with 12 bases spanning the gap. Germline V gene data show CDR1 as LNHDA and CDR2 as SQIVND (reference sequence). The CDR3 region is CASSIALGHLNTEAFF. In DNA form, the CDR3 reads TGTGCCAGTAGTATAGCCCTGGGACATCTGAACACTGAAGCTTTCTTT. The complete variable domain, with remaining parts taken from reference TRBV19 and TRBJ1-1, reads DGGITQSPKYLFRKEGQNVTLSCEQNLNHDAMYWYRQDPGQGLRLIYYSQIVNDFQKGDIAEGYSVSREKKESFPLTVTSAQKNPTAFYLCASSIALGHLNTEAFFGQGTRLTVV.